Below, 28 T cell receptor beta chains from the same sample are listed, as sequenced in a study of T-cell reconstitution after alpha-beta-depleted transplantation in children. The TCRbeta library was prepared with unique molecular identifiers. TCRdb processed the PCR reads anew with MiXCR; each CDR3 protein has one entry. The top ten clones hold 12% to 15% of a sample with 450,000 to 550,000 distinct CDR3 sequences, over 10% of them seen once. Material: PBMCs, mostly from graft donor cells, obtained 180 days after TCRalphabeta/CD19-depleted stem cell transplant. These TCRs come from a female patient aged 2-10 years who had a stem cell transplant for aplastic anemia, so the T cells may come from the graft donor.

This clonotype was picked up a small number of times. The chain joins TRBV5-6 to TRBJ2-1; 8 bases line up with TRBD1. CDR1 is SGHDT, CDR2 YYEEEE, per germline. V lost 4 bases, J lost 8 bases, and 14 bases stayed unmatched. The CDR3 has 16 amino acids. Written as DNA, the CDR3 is TGTGCCAGCAGCCCCCGACTTGACAGGGGCTGGGATGAGCAGTTCTTC. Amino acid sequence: CASSPRLDRGWDEQFF.

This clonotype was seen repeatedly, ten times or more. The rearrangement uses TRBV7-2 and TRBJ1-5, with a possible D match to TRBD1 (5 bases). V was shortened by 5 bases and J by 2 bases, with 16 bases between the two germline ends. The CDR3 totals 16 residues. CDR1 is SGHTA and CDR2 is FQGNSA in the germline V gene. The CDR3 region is CASSPGGGGGNQPQHF. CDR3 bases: TGTGCCAGCAGCCCCGGGGGGGGAGGAGGCAATCAGCCCCAGCATTTT. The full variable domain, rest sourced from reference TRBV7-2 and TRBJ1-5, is GAGVSQSPSNKVTEKGKDVELRCDPISGHTALYWYRQSLGQGLEFLIYFQGNSAPDKSGLPSDRFSAERTGGSVSTLTIQRTQQEDSAVYLCASSPGGGGGNQPQHFGDGTRLSIL.

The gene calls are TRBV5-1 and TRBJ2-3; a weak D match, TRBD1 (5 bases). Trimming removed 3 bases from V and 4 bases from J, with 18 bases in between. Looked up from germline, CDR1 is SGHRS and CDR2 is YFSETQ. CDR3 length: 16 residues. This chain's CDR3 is CASSSYETVFPDTQYF. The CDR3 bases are TGCGCCAGCAGCTCGTATGAGACAGTGTTCCCAGATACGCAGTATTTT. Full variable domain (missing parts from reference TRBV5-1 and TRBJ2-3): KAGVTQTPRYLIKTRGQQVTLSCSPISGHRSVSWYQQTPGQGLQFLFEYFSETQRNKGNFPGRFSGRQFSNSRSEMNVSTLELGDSALYLCASSSYETVFPDTQYFGPGTRLTVL.

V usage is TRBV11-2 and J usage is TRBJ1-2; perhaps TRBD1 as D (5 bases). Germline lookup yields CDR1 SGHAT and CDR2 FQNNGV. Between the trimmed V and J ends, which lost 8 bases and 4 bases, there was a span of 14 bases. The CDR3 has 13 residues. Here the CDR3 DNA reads TGTGCCAGCCATGGGGGTGACCTCTATGGCTACACCTTC. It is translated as CASHGGDLYGYTF.

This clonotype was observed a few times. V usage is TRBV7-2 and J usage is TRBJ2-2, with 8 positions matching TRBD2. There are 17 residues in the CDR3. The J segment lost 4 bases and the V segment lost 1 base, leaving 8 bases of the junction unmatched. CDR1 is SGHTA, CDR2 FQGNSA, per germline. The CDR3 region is CASSLVAGGLTTGELFF. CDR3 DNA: TGTGCCAGCAGCTTAGTCGCGGGAGGTCTCACCACCGGGGAGCTGTTTTTT.

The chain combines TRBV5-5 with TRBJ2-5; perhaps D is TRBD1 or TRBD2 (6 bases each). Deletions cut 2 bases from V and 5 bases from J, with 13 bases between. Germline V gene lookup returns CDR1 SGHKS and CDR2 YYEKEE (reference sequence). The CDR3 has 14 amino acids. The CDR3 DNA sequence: TGTGCCAGCAGCTTAAGGGGGGACGGCGAGACCCAGTACTTC. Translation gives CASSLRGDGETQYF.

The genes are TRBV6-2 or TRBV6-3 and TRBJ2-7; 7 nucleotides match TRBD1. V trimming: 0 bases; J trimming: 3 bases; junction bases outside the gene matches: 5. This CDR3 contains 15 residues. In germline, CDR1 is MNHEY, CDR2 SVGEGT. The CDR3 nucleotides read TGTGCCAGCAGTTACTCGAAGGGGGCCCACTACGAGCAGTACGTC. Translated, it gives CASSYSKGAHYEQYV.

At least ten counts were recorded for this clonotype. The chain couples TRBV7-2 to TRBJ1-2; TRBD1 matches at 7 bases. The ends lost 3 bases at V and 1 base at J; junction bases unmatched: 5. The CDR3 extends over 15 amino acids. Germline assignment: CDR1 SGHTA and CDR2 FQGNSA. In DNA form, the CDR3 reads TGTGCCAGCAGCTTCTTTGACAGGGTTAACTATGGCTACACCTTC. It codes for CASSFFDRVNYGYTF. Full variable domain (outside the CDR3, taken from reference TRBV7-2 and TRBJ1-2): GAGVSQSPSNKVTEKGKDVELRCDPISGHTALYWYRQSLGQGLEFLIYFQGNSAPDKSGLPSDRFSAERTGGSVSTLTIQRTQQEDSAVYLCASSFFDRVNYGYTFGSGTRLTVV.

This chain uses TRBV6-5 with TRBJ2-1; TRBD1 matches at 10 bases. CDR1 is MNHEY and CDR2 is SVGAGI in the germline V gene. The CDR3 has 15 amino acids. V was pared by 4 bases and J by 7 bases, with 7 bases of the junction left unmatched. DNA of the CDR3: TGTGCCAGCAGTTCATATGGGGGACAGGGGAATGAGCAGTTCTTC. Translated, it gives CASSSYGGQGNEQFF.

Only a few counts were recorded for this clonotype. The CDR3 region has the DNA TGTGCCAGCAGTAACGACAGGGGGCGCGACGAGCAGTACTTC. The encoded protein is CASSNDRGRDEQYF. The chain combines TRBV28 with TRBJ2-7; TRBD1 agrees at 10 bases. The CDR3 runs 14 residues. The junction had 6 bases not matched to a gene; V was cut back by 5 bases and J by 5 bases. Germline V lookup: CDR1 MDHEN, CDR2 SYDVKM.

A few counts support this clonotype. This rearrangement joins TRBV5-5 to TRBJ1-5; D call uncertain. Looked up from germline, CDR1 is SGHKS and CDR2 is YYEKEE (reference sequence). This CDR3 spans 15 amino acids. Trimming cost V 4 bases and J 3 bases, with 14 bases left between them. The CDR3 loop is CASSPHHQANQPQHF. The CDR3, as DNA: TGTGCCAGCAGCCCACACCACCAGGCCAATCAGCCCCAGCATTTT. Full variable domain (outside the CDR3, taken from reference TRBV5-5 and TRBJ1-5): DAGVTQSPTHLIKTRGQQVTLRCSPISGHKSVSWYQQVLGQGPQFIFQYYEKEERGRGNFPDRFSARQFPNYSSELNVNALLLGDSALYLCASSPHHQANQPQHFGDGTRLSIL.

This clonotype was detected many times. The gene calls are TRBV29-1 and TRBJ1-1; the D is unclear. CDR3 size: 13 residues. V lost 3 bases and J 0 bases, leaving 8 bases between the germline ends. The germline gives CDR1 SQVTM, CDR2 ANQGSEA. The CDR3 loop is CSVEKPLNTEAFF. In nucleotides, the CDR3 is TGCAGCGTTGAGAAGCCATTGAACACTGAAGCTTTCTTT.

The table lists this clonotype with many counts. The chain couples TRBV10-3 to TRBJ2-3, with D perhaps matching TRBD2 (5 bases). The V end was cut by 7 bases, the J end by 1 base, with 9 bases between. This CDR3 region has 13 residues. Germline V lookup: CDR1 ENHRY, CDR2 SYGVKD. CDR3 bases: TGTGCCATCAACCGGGAAGGCACAGATACGCAGTATTTT. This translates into CAINREGTDTQYF.

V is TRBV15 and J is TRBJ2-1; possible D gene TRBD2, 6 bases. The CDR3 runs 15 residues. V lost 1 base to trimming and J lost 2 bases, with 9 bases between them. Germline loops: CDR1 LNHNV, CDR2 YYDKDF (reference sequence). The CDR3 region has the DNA TGTGCCACCAGCAGAGGGGACTTTGCCTACAATGAGCAGTTCTTC. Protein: CATSRGDFAYNEQFF.

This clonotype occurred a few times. CDR3 amino acids: CASSFRPTETNTEAFF. The CDR3 nucleotides read TGTGCCAGCAGCTTCCGACCGACAGAGACGAACACTGAAGCTTTCTTT. The chain links TRBV7-2 to TRBJ1-1; possibly TRBD1 for D (5 bases). V shed 3 bases and J shed 1 base, with 15 bases lying between them. This CDR3 spans 16 amino acids. Germline V gene data show CDR1 as SGHTA and CDR2 as FQGNSA.

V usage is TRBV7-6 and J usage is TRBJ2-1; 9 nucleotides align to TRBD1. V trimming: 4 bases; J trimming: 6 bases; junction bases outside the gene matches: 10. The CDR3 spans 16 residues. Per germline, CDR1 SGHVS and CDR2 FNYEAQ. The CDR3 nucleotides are TGTGCCAGCAGCTCCCGAGAGGGACAGGGTATCAATGAGCAGTTCTTC. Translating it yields CASSSREGQGINEQFF.

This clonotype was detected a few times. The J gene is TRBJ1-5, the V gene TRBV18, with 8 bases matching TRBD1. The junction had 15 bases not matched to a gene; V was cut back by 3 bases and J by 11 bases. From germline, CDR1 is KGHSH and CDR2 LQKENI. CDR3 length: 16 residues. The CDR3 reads CASSPYHNDRGGSQHF. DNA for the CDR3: TGTGCCAGCTCACCGTACCACAACGACAGGGGTGGTTCCCAGCATTTT.

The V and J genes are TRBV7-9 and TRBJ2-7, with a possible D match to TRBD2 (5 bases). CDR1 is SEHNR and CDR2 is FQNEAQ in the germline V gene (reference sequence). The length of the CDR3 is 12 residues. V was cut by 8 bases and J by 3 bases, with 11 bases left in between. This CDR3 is CASRDNNYEQYV. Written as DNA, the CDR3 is TGTGCCAGCCGGGATAATAACTACGAGCAGTACGTC.

CDR3 sequence reads: CASSSAGGGPQNEQFF. Written as DNA, the CDR3 is TGTGCCAGCAGTTCGGCGGGAGGGGGCCCCCAAAATGAGCAGTTCTTC. The chain combines TRBV28 with TRBJ2-1, with TRBD2 matching over 9 bases. The germline V gene encodes CDR1 MDHEN and CDR2 SYDVKM. V trimming: 4 bases; J trimming: 7 bases; junction bases outside the gene matches: 11. The CDR3 extends over 16 amino acids.

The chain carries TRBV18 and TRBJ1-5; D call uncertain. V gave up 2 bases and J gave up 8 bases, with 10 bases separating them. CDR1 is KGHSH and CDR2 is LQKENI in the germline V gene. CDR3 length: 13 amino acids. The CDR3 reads CASSPREREPQHF. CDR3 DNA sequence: TGTGCCAGCTCACCAAGGGAAAGGGAGCCCCAGCATTTT.

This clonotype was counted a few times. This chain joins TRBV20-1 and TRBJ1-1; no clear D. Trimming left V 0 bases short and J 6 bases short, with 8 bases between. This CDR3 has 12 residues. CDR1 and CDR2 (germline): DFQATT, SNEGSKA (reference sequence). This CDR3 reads CSAREGLAEAFF. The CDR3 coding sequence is TGCAGTGCTAGAGAGGGCCTGGCTGAAGCTTTCTTT.

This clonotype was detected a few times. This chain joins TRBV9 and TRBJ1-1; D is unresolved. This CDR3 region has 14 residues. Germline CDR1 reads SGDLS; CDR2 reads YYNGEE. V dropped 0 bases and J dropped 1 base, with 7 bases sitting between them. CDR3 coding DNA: TGTGCCAGCAGCGTAGGGGCAGCGAACACTGAAGCTTTCTTT. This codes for CASSVGAANTEAFF.

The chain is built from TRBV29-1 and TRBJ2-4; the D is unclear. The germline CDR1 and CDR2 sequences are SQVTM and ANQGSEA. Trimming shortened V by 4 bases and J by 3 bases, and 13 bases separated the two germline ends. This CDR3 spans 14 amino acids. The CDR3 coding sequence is TGCAGCGTTGGAAGAGGTCCCGGCAAAAACATTCAGTACTTC. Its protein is CSVGRGPGKNIQYF. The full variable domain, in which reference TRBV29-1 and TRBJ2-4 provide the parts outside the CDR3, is SAVISQKPSRDICQRGTSLTIQCQVDSQVTMMFWYRQQPGQSLTLIATANQGSEATYESGFVIDKFPISRPNLTFSTLTVSNMSPEDSSIYLCSVGRGPGKNIQYFGAGTRLSVL.

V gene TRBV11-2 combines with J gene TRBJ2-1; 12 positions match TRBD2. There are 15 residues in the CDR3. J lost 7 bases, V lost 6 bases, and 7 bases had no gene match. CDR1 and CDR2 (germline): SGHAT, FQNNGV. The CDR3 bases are TGTGCCAGCAGTCAGACTAGCGGGAGCGCTAATGAGCAGTTCTTC. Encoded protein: CASSQTSGSANEQFF.

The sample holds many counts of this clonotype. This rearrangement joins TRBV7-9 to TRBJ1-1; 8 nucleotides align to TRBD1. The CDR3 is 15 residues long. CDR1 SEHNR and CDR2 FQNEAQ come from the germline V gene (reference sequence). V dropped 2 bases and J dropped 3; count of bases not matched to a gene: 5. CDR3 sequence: CASSLRTGKDTEAFF. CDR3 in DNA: TGTGCCAGCAGCTTAAGGACAGGGAAGGACACTGAAGCTTTCTTT.

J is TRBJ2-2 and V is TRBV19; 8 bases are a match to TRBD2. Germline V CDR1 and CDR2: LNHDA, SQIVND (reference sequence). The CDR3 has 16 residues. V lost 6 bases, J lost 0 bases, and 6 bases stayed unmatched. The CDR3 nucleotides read TGTGCCAGTAGCAGAGCGGGAGCGTCGAACACCGGGGAGCTGTTTTTT. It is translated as CASSRAGASNTGELFF.

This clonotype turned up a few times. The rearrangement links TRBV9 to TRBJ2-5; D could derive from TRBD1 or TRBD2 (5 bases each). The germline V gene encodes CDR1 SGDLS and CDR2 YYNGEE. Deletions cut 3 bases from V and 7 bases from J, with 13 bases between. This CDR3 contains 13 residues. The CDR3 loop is CASSGTHGGTQYF. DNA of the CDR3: TGTGCCAGCAGCGGGACTCATGGGGGGACCCAGTACTTC.

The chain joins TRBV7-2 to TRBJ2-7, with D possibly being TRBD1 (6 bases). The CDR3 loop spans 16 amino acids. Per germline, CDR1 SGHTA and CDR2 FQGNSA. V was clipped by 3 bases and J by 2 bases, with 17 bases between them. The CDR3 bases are TGTGCCAGCAGCTTCTTTACGGGACAAACACCCTACGAGCAGTACGTC. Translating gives CASSFFTGQTPYEQYV.